This entry describes one T cell receptor (beta chain). What it recognizes is unknown. This sample is part of a study of T cells in Graves' hyperthyroidism and ophthalmopathy. Study-wide results and caveats: Before onset, by a median of approximately 6.8 months, the model predicted ophthalmopathy. Classification by a 13 V-J model distinguished ophthalmopathy from stable hyperthyroidism. Among clonotypes expanded in thyroid above 0.001, most were also found in blood.

CDR3 length: 10 residues. Germline V gene lookup returns CDR1 DFQATT and CDR2 SNEGSKA (reference sequence). PBMCs were obtained from 7.5 to 10 ml fresh peripheral blood. What was amplified from RNA transcripts were TCR beta CDR3 regions. TCR CDR3 regions were first amplified by RT-PCR with HTBI primers. TCRdb processed the multiplex PCR reads anew with MiXCR; each CDR3 protein has one entry. This sample has about 400,000 distinct CDR3 sequences, with roughly 14% found just once. The rearrangement uses TRBV20-1 and TRBJ1-3; the D is unclear. Sequenced material: blood. The sequence was collected from a man between 18 and 29 years old with Graves' ophthalmopathy. CDR3 residues: CSGNRNTIYF. CDR3 nucleotides: TGCTCGGGTAATAGAAACACCATATATTTT.